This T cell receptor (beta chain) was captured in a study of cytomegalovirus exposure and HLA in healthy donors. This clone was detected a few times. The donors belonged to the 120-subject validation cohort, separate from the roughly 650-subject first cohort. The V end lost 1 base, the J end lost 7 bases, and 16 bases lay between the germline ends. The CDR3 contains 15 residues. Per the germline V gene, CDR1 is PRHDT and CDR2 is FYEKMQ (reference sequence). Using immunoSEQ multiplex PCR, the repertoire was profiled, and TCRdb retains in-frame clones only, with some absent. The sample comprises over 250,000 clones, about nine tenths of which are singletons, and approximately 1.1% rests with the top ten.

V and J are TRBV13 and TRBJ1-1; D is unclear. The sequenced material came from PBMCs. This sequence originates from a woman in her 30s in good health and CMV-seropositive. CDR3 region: CASSLVEGKGGEAFF. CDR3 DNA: TGTGCCAGCAGCTTAGTCGAGGGCAAGGGCGGTGAAGCTTTCTTT. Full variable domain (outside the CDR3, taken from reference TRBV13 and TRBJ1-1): AAGVIQSPRHLIKEKRETATLKCYPIPRHDTVYWYQQGPGQDPQFLISFYEKMQSDKGSIPDRFSAQQFSDYHSELNMSSLELGDSALYFCASSLVEGKGGEAFFGQGTRLTVV.